These T cell receptor beta chains were read from a single sample in a study of cytomegalovirus exposure and HLA in healthy donors. Sequenced by immunoSEQ multiplex PCR; TCRdb stores in-frame clones only, minus some. The top ten hold roughly 2.7% of the sample, which has some 90,000 clones, just under 70% seen once. Source material: PBMCs. All receptors come from a man aged 50-59 years in good health and CMV-seronegative. Each CDR3 is given with its conserved first and last residue. The order of the fields is D gene, clone size, CDR3 length, V gene, J gene, CDR3 DNA, CDR3 protein. A D gene is named only where the DNA matches it firmly. Clone size appears in some rows only: once, few, many, or a class for an expanded clone.

D gene: -; clone size: -; CDR3 length: 15; V gene: TRBV5-1; J gene: TRBJ2-3; CDR3 DNA: TGCGCCAGCAGCCAGAGGGACTTTGAAGCAGATACGCAGTATTTT; CDR3 protein: CASSQRDFEADTQYF
D gene: -; clone size: -; CDR3 length: 13; V gene: TRBV9; J gene: TRBJ1-1; CDR3 DNA: TGTGCCAGCAGCGTAGAAGGGGACACTGAAGCTTTCTTT; CDR3 protein: CASSVEGDTEAFF
D gene: TRBD1; clone size: -; CDR3 length: 14; V gene: TRBV2; J gene: TRBJ1-6; CDR3 DNA: TGTGCCAGCAGCACAGGGGGCTTTAAGTCACCCCTCCACTTT; CDR3 protein: CASSTGGFKSPLHF
D gene: TRBD2; clone size: -; CDR3 length: 15; V gene: TRBV9; J gene: TRBJ2-2; CDR3 DNA: TGTGCCAGCAGCGTGGGACTAGCGGGAGCCGGGGAGCTGTTTTTT; CDR3 protein: CASSVGLAGAGELFF
D gene: -; clone size: -; CDR3 length: 14; V gene: TRBV7-8; J gene: TRBJ2-7; CDR3 DNA: TGTGCCAGCAGCGGCCGGGACTTTTCCTACGAGCAGTACTTC; CDR3 protein: CASSGRDFSYEQYF
D gene: TRBD2; clone size: -; CDR3 length: 13; V gene: TRBV30; J gene: TRBJ2-1; CDR3 DNA: TGTGCCTGGAGTGTAAATCTAGCGGCCGAGCAGTTCTTC; CDR3 protein: CAWSVNLAAEQFF
D gene: -; clone size: -; CDR3 length: 14; V gene: TRBV27; J gene: TRBJ1-1; CDR3 DNA: TGTGCCAGCAGTTTTGACACGGTAGGAACCGAAGCTTTCTTT; CDR3 protein: CASSFDTVGTEAFF
D gene: TRBD1; clone size: -; CDR3 length: 14; V gene: TRBV10-3; J gene: TRBJ1-1; CDR3 DNA: TGTGCCATCAGTGAAAGGGGGCTTGACACTGAAGCTTTCTTT; CDR3 protein: CAISERGLDTEAFF
D gene: -; clone size: -; CDR3 length: 13; V gene: TRBV9; J gene: TRBJ2-3; CDR3 DNA: TGTGCCAGCAGCTTGGTCCAGGGGGATACGCAGTATTTT; CDR3 protein: CASSLVQGDTQYF
D gene: -; clone size: -; CDR3 length: 13; V gene: TRBV6-5; J gene: TRBJ2-5; CDR3 DNA: TGTGCCAGCAGCCCCCTGGACAGAAAGACCCAGTACTTC; CDR3 protein: CASSPLDRKTQYF
D gene: -; clone size: -; CDR3 length: 12; V gene: TRBV7-2; J gene: TRBJ2-7; CDR3 DNA: TGTGCCAGCAGCTCGGACACCTACGAGCAGTACTTC; CDR3 protein: CASSSDTYEQYF
D gene: -; clone size: -; CDR3 length: 13; V gene: TRBV28; J gene: TRBJ1-4; CDR3 DNA: TGTGCCAGCAGGGGGGAGGGGGATGAAAAACTGTTTTTT; CDR3 protein: CASRGEGDEKLFF
D gene: TRBD1; clone size: -; CDR3 length: 14; V gene: TRBV5-8; J gene: TRBJ2-4; CDR3 DNA: TGTGCCAGCAGCTTGGCGGACAGGGAGGACATTCAGTACTTC; CDR3 protein: CASSLADREDIQYF
D gene: TRBD1; clone size: -; CDR3 length: 15; V gene: TRBV18; J gene: TRBJ1-1; CDR3 DNA: TGTGCCAGCTCACAGATACAGGGGGCGGACACTGAAGCTTTCTTT; CDR3 protein: CASSQIQGADTEAFF
D gene: -; clone size: few; CDR3 length: 15; V gene: TRBV6-5; J gene: TRBJ2-3; CDR3 DNA: TGTGCCAGCAGTTACGGGGCGTCAAGCACAGATACGCAGTATTTT; CDR3 protein: CASSYGASSTDTQYF
D gene: -; clone size: -; CDR3 length: 14; V gene: TRBV9; J gene: TRBJ2-5; CDR3 DNA: TGTGCCAGCAGCGTAGCTCCAGTGCAAGAGACCCAGTACTTC; CDR3 protein: CASSVAPVQETQYF
D gene: -; clone size: -; CDR3 length: 16; V gene: TRBV5-1; J gene: TRBJ2-4; CDR3 DNA: TGCGCCAGCAGCTTGGATGGACAGTTAGCCAAAAACATTCAGTACTTC; CDR3 protein: CASSLDGQLAKNIQYF
D gene: -; clone size: -; CDR3 length: 13; V gene: TRBV6-5; J gene: TRBJ1-1; CDR3 DNA: TGTGCCAGCAGTTTGCGGGGGAGTACTGAAGCTTTCTTT; CDR3 protein: CASSLRGSTEAFF
D gene: TRBD2; clone size: -; CDR3 length: 15; V gene: TRBV4-1; J gene: TRBJ2-1; CDR3 DNA: TGCGCCAGCAGCCGGGGGAGGGGACCCTACAATGAGCAGTTCTTC; CDR3 protein: CASSRGRGPYNEQFF
D gene: -; clone size: -; CDR3 length: 15; V gene: TRBV7-2; J gene: TRBJ1-3; CDR3 DNA: TGTGCCAGCAGCTCCCAGGCAGTGTCTGGAAACACCATATATTTT; CDR3 protein: CASSSQAVSGNTIYF
D gene: -; clone size: -; CDR3 length: 15; V gene: TRBV28; J gene: TRBJ1-4; CDR3 DNA: TGTGCCAGCAGTTCCCCAGATCGGGCTAGCGAAAAACTGTTTTTT; CDR3 protein: CASSSPDRASEKLFF
D gene: TRBD1; clone size: -; CDR3 length: 13; V gene: TRBV7-2; J gene: TRBJ1-2; CDR3 DNA: TGTGCCAGCAGCTTGACAGGGGGCGGGAGCTACACCTTC; CDR3 protein: CASSLTGGGSYTF